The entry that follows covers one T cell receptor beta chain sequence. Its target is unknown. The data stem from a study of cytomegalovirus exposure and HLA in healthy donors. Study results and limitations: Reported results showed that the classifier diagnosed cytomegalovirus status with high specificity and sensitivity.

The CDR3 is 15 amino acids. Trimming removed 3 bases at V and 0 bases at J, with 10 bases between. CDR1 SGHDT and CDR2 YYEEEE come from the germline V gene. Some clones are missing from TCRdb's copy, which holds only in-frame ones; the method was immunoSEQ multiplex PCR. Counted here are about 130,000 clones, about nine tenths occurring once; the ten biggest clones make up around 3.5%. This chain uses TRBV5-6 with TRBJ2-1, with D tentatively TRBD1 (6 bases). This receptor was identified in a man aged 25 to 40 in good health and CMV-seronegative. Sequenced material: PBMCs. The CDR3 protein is CASSWDISSYNEQFF. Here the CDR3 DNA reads TGTGCCAGCAGCTGGGACATTAGCTCCTACAATGAGCAGTTCTTC.